A single sample gave rise to the 8 T cell receptor beta chains below, sequenced in a study of Graves' ophthalmopathy and Graves' hyperthyroidism. RNA transcripts provided the template for amplifying TCR beta CDR3 regions. An initial RT-PCR round employing HTBI primers preceded a second-round multiplex PCR. TCRdb re-called the multiplex PCR reads through MiXCR, storing one row per CDR3 protein. Of approximately 700,000 distinct CDR3 sequences in the sample, 35% to 50% were seen once. Sequencing was carried out using peripheral blood. These TCRs come from an adult man with Graves' ophthalmopathy.

This clonotype was counted only a few times. The chain combines TRBV11-2 with TRBJ1-1; perhaps TRBD1 as D (5 bases). The germline V gene encodes CDR1 SGHAT and CDR2 FQNNGV. The CDR3 spans 16 residues. The V end was cut by 1 base, the J end by 0 bases, with 12 bases between. The CDR3 DNA reads TGTGCCAGCAGCTTAGGGGGGACCGGTATGAACACTGAAGCTTTCTTT. Protein product: CASSLGGTGMNTEAFF.

This clonotype occurred many times. The chain couples TRBV11-2 to TRBJ2-7; 10 positions match TRBD2. Germline CDR1 is SGHAT and CDR2 is FQNNGV. The CDR3 is 14 residues long. J gave up 6 bases and V 5 bases, and 7 bases lay outside the gene matches. In DNA form, the CDR3 reads TGTGCCAGCAGCACCCTAGCGGGAGTTGGCGAGCAGTACTTC. As protein: CASSTLAGVGEQYF.

As regards this clonotype: A much larger clone lies a single base off, so this may be a read error. The chain is built from TRBV12-3 or TRBV12-4 and TRBJ2-7; unclear D gene. The J call is in doubt because the DNA end fits TRBJ2-5 better. The CDR3 runs 13 residues. DNA for the CDR3: TGTGCCAGCAGTTACGTGGGCCTAGAGACCCAGTACTTC. Residues: CASSYVGLETQYF.

This clonotype was detected many times. This chain links TRBV10-2 with TRBJ2-2, with TRBD1 as a possible D gene (5 bases). The CDR3 extends over 14 amino acids. CDR1 is WSHSY and CDR2 is SAAADI in the germline V gene. The V end was cut by 4 bases, the J end by 7 bases, with 13 bases between. CDR3 nucleotides: TGCGCCAGCAGTGGGGGCACAATGTACGGGGAGCTGTTTTTT. Amino acids: CASSGGTMYGELFF.

This clonotype has just a few counts. V usage is TRBV10-1 and J usage is TRBJ2-2, with 7 bases aligning to TRBD2. Trimming cost V 0 bases and J 5 bases; bases outside gene matches: 12. The CDR3 is 18 residues long. Germline lookup yields CDR1 WNHNN and CDR2 SYGVQD (reference sequence). The chain's CDR3 is CASSESKAGRVWTGELFF. CDR3 DNA: TGCGCCAGCAGTGAGTCTAAGGCAGGGAGGGTATGGACCGGGGAGCTGTTTTTT.

This clonotype appeared many times. The chain carries TRBV7-3 and TRBJ2-6; no clear D gene. V was shortened by 1 base and J by 4 bases, with 8 bases between the two germline ends. This CDR3 is built from 15 residues. Germline-derived CDR1 and CDR2 are SGHTA and FQGTGA. The CDR3: CASSLMFHGANVLTF. In nucleotides, the CDR3 is TGTGCCAGCAGCTTAATGTTTCACGGGGCCAACGTCCTGACTTTC.

Comment on this clonotype: This clone may be a read error of a much larger clone one base away. The V gene is TRBV12-3 or TRBV12-4, the J gene TRBJ1-5; D ambiguous. The CDR3 extends over 15 amino acids. The V and J ends lost 8 bases and 7 bases respectively, with 21 bases between them. CDR3: CASGRTGIDGQPQHF. CDR3 sequence (DNA): TGTGCCAGCGGTCGAACGGGGATTGACGGCCAGCCCCAGCATTTT.

This chain uses TRBV10-3 with TRBJ1-1, with 8 bases lining up with TRBD1. The CDR3 has 11 amino acids. The ends lost 4 bases at V and 13 bases at J; junction bases unmatched: 5. The germline V gene encodes CDR1 ENHRY and CDR2 SYGVKD. CDR3 bases: TGTGCCATCAGTGGGACAGGGTTTGGTTTCTTT. Translation: CAISGTGFGFF.